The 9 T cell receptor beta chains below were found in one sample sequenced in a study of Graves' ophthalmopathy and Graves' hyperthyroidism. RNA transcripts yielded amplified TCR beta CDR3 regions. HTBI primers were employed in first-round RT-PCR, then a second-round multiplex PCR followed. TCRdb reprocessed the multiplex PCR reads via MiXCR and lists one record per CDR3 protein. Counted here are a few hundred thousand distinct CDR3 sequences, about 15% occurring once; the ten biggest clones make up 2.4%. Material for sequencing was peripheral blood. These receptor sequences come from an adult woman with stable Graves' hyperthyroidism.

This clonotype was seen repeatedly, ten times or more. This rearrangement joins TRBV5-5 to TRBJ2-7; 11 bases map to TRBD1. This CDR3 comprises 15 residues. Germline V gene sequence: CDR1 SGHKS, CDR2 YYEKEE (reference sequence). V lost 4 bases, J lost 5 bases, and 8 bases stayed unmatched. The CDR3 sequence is CASSPFRDRGDEQYF. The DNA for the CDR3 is TGTGCCAGCAGCCCGTTCCGGGACAGGGGGGACGAGCAGTACTTC.

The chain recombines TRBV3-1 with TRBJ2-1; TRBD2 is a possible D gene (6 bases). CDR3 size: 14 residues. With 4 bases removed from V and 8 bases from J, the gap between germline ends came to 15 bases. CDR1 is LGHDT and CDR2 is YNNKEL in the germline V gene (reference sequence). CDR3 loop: CASSLTGATYEQFF. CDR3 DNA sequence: TGTGCCAGCAGCCTAACGGGAGCAACCTATGAGCAGTTCTTC.

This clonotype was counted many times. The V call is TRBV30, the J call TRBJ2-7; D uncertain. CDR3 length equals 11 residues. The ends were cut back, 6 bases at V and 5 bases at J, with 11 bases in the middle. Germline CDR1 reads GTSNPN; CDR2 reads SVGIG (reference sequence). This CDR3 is CACLSFNEQYF. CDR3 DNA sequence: TGTGCCTGTCTCTCGTTTAACGAGCAGTACTTC.

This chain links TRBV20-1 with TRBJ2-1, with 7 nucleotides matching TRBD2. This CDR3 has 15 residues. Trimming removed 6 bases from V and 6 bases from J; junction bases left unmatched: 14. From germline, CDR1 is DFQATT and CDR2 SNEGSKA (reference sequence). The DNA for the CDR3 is TGCAGTGCCGTTGATACTAGCGAAGTTTCCAATGAGCAGTTCTTC. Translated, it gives CSAVDTSEVSNEQFF.

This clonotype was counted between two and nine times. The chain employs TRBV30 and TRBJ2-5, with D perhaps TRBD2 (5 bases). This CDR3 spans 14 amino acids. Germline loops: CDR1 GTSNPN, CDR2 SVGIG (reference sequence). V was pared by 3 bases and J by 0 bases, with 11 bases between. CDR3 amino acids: CAWRDSEYQETQYF. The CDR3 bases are TGTGCCTGGAGGGATAGCGAGTACCAAGAGACCCAGTACTTC.

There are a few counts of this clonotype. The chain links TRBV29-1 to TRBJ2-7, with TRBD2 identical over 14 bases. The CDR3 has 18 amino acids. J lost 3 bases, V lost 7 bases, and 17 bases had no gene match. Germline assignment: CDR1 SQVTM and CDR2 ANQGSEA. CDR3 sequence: CSAWGGTSGRLGDYEQYF. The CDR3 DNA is TGCAGCGCCTGGGGTGGGACTAGCGGGAGATTGGGGGACTACGAGCAGTACTTC.

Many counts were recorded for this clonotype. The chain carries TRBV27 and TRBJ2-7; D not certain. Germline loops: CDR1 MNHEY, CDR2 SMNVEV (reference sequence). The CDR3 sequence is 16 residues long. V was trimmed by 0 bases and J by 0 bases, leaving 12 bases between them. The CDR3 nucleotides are TGTGCCAGCAGTTTATCGGTCGGGCAAAGCTCCTACGAGCAGTACTTC. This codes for CASSLSVGQSSYEQYF.

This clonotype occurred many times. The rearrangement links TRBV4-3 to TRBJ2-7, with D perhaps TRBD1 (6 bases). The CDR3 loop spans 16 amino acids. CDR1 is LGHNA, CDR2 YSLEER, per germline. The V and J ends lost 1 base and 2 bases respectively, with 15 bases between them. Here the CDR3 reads CASSQGIDRHAYEQYF. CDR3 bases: TGCGCCAGCAGCCAAGGGATCGACAGGCACGCCTACGAGCAGTACTTC.

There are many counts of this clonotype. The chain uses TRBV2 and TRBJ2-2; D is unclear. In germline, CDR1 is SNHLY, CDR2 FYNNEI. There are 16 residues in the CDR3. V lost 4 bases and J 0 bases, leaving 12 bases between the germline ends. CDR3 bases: TGTGCCAGCAGTGTGGAAGGTGGGGCGAACACCGGGGAGCTGTTTTTT. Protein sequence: CASSVEGGANTGELFF.